The T cell receptor (beta chain) described here comes from a study of cytomegalovirus exposure and HLA in healthy donors. Whole-study results and caveats: The study listed roughly 160 cytomegalovirus-associated TCR beta chains. Usually a TCR sequence was rare, but some public TCRs were found in many donors. As was reported, the classifier diagnosed cytomegalovirus status with high specificity and sensitivity.

On this clone itself: The antigen remains unidentified.

Generated by immunoSEQ multiplex PCR, the TCRdb table keeps only in-frame clones and is missing some. Among about 240,000 clones, 70% to 90% were seen once, and the ten largest hold roughly 1.2%. V lost 0 bases, J lost 0 bases, and 9 bases lay in between. Germline V CDR1 and CDR2: SGDLS, YYNGEE. This CDR3 spans 16 amino acids. The sequencing sample was made of PBMCs. The chain uses TRBV9 and TRBJ2-2; D uncertain. The clonotype was recovered from a woman aged 25-40 years in good health and CMV-seropositive. The CDR3 loop reads CASSVGPGTNTGELFF. Written as DNA, the CDR3 is TGTGCCAGCAGCGTAGGTCCAGGAACGAACACCGGGGAGCTGTTTTTT.